This TCR beta chain was identified during a study of regulatory T cells in long-lasting Graves disease. Study-level points and caveats: Newly diagnosed patients had higher TCR diversity than persistent Graves' patients did. Whereas new patients shared 950 to 1,000 public clonotypes, persistent patients shared more, at approximately 2,500.

Time point reported: persistent/refractory GD, antithyroid drugs over 5 years with positive TRAb. Isolated PBMC RNA provided the starting material for the TCR library. Tubes containing EDTA received around 9.5 milliliters of drawn peripheral blood. Researchers made TCR beta libraries by using iRepertoire HTBI primers and running Arm-PCR on CDR3 regions. TCRdb redid the calling of the multiplex PCR reads with MiXCR, one entry per CDR3 protein. Of 350,000 to 500,000 distinct CDR3 sequences in the sample, under 25% were seen once. A word on this clonotype: No antigen is known for it.

Germline values: CDR1 DFQATT, CDR2 SNEGSKA (reference sequence). This CDR3 is 14 amino acids long. The V gene end was trimmed by 1 base and the J gene end by 1 base; junction bases not matched to a gene: 4. Source: peripheral blood mononuclear cells (PBMCs), taken when the disease was refractory, from a patient treated with antithyroid drugs. This sequence was found in a female donor with Graves disease. This rearrangement joins TRBV20-1 to TRBJ2-7; 7 positions agree with TRBD2. CDR3 DNA sequence: TGCAGTGCTAGAGCTACAGCGGGATCCTACGAGCAGTACTTC. Translating gives CSARATAGSYEQYF.